This T cell receptor (beta chain) was sequenced for a study of blood T cell repertoires in COVID-19. Background on the study: Sites in the United States, Italy and Spain provided acute and convalescent COVID-19 samples. PBMCs, B-cell-depleted T cells, or T cells provided the cDNA or gDNA that made up the material.

The germline gives CDR1 KGHSH, CDR2 LQKENI. The CDR3 covers 16 residues. The germline V and J ends were trimmed by 2 bases and 1 base, with 13 bases remaining between them. Per the original data handling: Using reference gene primer amplification, nucleated cell counts were estimated. Clones were sequenced by immunoSEQ multiplex PCR, and TCRdb holds only the in-frame ones, with some missing. V and J calls and clone size are those listed in that table; D and trimming were worked out from the DNA. The data contain 95,000 to 100,000 clones, over 75% of them singletons. This clonotype originated in a woman aged 25 to 39 with acute or convalescent COVID-19. Sequencing used peripheral blood. The V and J genes are TRBV18 and TRBJ2-3; possibly TRBD2 for D (6 bases). The CDR3 protein is CASSPFRGEGTDTQYF. Here the CDR3 DNA reads TGTGCCAGCTCACCATTCCGCGGGGAGGGCACAGATACGCAGTATTTT.